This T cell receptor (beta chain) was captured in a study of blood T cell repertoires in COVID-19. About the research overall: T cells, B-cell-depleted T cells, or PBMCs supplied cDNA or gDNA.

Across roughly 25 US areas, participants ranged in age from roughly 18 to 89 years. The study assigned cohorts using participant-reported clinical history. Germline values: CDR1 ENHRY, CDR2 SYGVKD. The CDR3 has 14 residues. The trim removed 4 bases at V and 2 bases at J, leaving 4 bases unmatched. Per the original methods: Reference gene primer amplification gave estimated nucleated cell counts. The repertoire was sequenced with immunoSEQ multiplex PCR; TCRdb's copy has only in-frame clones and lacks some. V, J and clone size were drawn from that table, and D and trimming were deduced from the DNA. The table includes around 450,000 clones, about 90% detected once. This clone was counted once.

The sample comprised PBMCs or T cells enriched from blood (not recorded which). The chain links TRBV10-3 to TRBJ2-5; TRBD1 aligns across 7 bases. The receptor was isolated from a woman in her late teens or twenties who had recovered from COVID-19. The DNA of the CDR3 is TGTGCCATCAGTGCGACAGGGCGTCAAGAGACCCAGTACTTC. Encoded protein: CAISATGRQETQYF.